A single sample is the source of the 14 T cell receptor beta chains below, sequenced in a study of cytomegalovirus exposure and HLA in healthy donors. 60 Vbeta and 13 Jbeta primers were used in PCR. Sequencing used immunoSEQ multiplex PCR; TCRdb keeps in-frame clones, though not all of them. The sample yields more than 140,000 clones, about three fifths seen once. The sequenced sample consisted of PBMCs. These receptors were taken from a woman between 25 and 40 years old in good health and CMV-seropositive.

The rearrangement links TRBV10-3 to TRBJ1-4; 7 bases map to TRBD1. The J segment lost 5 bases and the V segment lost 4 bases, leaving 7 bases of the junction unmatched. Germline V lookup: CDR1 ENHRY, CDR2 SYGVKD. This CDR3 spans 15 amino acids. CDR3 bases: TGTGCCATCAGTGCCGGGACAGCTGGCAATGAAAAACTGTTTTTT. Protein: CAISAGTAGNEKLFF.

V usage is TRBV11-2 and J usage is TRBJ1-1; maybe TRBD1 (6 bases). The V gene lost 2 bases and the J gene lost 0 bases, with 10 bases spanning the gap. Germline values: CDR1 SGHAT, CDR2 FQNNGV. The CDR3 runs to 15 residues. This chain's CDR3 is CASSLFAGVNTEAFF. In DNA form, the CDR3 reads TGTGCCAGCAGCTTATTCGCAGGGGTGAACACTGAAGCTTTCTTT. Full variable domain (outside the CDR3, taken from reference TRBV11-2 and TRBJ1-1): EAGVAQSPRYKIIEKRQSVAFWCNPISGHATLYWYQQILGQGPKLLIQFQNNGVVDDSQLPKDRFSAERLKGVDSTLKIQPAKLEDSAVYLCASSLFAGVNTEAFFGQGTRLTVV.

This sequence joins TRBV7-9 and TRBJ2-1, with 9 positions matching TRBD2. CDR3 length: 15 amino acids. The germline V gene has CDR1 SEHNR and CDR2 FQNEAQ (reference sequence). V gave up 5 bases and J gave up 3 bases; unmatched junction bases: 5. The chain's CDR3 is CASSAGGRGYNEQFF. In nucleotides, the CDR3 is TGTGCCAGCAGCGCGGGGGGGCGGGGCTACAATGAGCAGTTCTTC.

This clone was seen more than once but under ten times. The genes are TRBV5-1 and TRBJ2-1, with 12 bases aligning to TRBD2. Trimming at V came to 3 bases and at J to 9 bases, leaving 10 bases not matched to a gene. The CDR3 runs 16 residues. CDR1 SGHRS and CDR2 YFSETQ come from the germline V gene. This CDR3 is CASSYSLAGGPIEQFF. CDR3 sequence (DNA): TGCGCCAGCAGCTATTCGCTAGCGGGAGGGCCCATTGAGCAGTTCTTC.

This chain connects TRBV27 to TRBJ1-2, with 7 bases identical to TRBD1. This CDR3 has 13 amino acids. Germline V gene sequence: CDR1 MNHEY, CDR2 SMNVEV (reference sequence). Losses at the gene ends were 5 bases for V and 2 bases for J; bases not matched to a gene: 2. In DNA, the CDR3 is TGTGCCAGCAGTGCGACAGGGAACTATGGCTACACCTTC. Translated, it gives CASSATGNYGYTF.

V is TRBV7-9 and J is TRBJ2-1; weak D call: TRBD1 (6 bases). V was clipped by 6 bases and J by 4 bases, with 25 bases between them. CDR3 size: 18 residues. Germline CDR1 and CDR2: SEHNR and FQNEAQ (reference sequence). CDR3 bases: TGTGCCAGCAGTCCAGACACTCAGGGGAAGAAACTTTACAATGAGCAGTTCTTC. Its protein product is CASSPDTQGKKLYNEQFF.

The chain has TRBV11-2 and TRBJ1-3; 7 nucleotides align to TRBD1. The V gene end was trimmed by 5 bases and the J gene end by 7 bases; junction bases not matched to a gene: 14. This CDR3 spans 16 amino acids. Looked up from germline, CDR1 is SGHAT and CDR2 is FQNNGV. DNA of the CDR3: TGTGCCAGCAGCCTCGAACCTGGACAGGCGCTCAACACCATATATTTT. Translated: CASSLEPGQALNTIYF.

This clone has just a few counts. The genes are TRBV6-6 and TRBJ1-2, with D tentatively TRBD1 (6 bases). V was cut by 6 bases and J by 8 bases, with 13 bases left in between. Germline assignment: CDR1 MNHNY and CDR2 SVGAGI (reference sequence). The CDR3 is 12 amino acids. The DNA for the CDR3 is TGTGCCAGCAGATATAACAGGGAGGGCTACACCTTC. It translates to CASRYNREGYTF.

The V and J genes are TRBV15 and TRBJ2-3; D unresolved. CDR1 is LNHNV and CDR2 is YYDKDF in the germline V gene (reference sequence). Deletions cut 0 bases from V and 2 bases from J, with 6 bases between. The CDR3 spans 14 residues. CDR3 DNA: TGTGCCACCAGCAGAGATCCTATCACAGATACGCAGTATTTT. Its protein product is CATSRDPITDTQYF.

The V and J genes are TRBV7-2 and TRBJ1-2, with a tentative D call TRBD1 (5 bases). From germline, CDR1 is SGHTA and CDR2 FQGNSA. Trimming pared 3 bases from V and 8 bases from J, leaving 13 bases between. The CDR3 runs to 13 residues. CDR3 in amino acids: CASSLGGARGYTF. For the CDR3, the DNA is TGTGCCAGCAGCTTGGGAGGGGCGCGGGGCTACACCTTC.

The V call is TRBV7-2, the J call TRBJ1-1; D perhaps matches TRBD1 (5 bases). Between the trimmed V and J ends, which lost 10 bases and 1 base, there was a span of 13 bases. CDR3 length equals 13 residues. Per the germline V gene, CDR1 is SGHTA and CDR2 is FQGNSA. The chain's CDR3 is CATQRQPNTEAFF. The CDR3 DNA follows: TGTGCCACCCAGCGACAGCCGAACACTGAAGCTTTCTTT.

The rearrangement uses TRBV10-1 and TRBJ2-7; maybe TRBD2 (6 bases). V was cut by 10 bases and J by 6 bases, with 25 bases left in between. The CDR3 sequence is 15 residues long. Germline assignment: CDR1 WNHNN and CDR2 SYGVQD (reference sequence). This CDR3 reads CAIKKVRGGIGEQYF. Written as DNA, the CDR3 is TGCGCCATAAAGAAGGTTAGGGGAGGTATCGGCGAGCAGTACTTC.

This sequence joins TRBV11-2 and TRBJ2-7; D perhaps matches TRBD2 (5 bases). The CDR3 is 15 amino acids. V lost 6 bases to trimming and J lost 3 bases, with 18 bases between them. The germline V gene encodes CDR1 SGHAT and CDR2 FQNNGV. In nucleotides, the CDR3 is TGTGCCAGCAGGGGGAGCACCTCTTACCTCTACGAGCAGTACTTC. It codes for CASRGSTSYLYEQYF. Using reference TRBV11-2 and TRBJ2-7 for the parts outside the CDR3, the full variable domain is EAGVAQSPRYKIIEKRQSVAFWCNPISGHATLYWYQQILGQGPKLLIQFQNNGVVDDSQLPKDRFSAERLKGVDSTLKIQPAKLEDSAVYLCASRGSTSYLYEQYFGPGTRLTVT.

This clone has just one count. The V gene is TRBV7-5, the J gene TRBJ2-3; TRBD2, the table's D call, was not compared with the DNA. TRBV7-5 is deemed a pseudogene. The CDR3 spans 17 residues. CDR3 DNA sequence: TGTGTCAGAAGCCGGCGGGAGCTAGCATTTTTTTCAGATACGCAGTATTTT. It yields the protein CVRSRRELAFFSDTQYF.